Sequencing of this TCR beta chain was carried out in a study of STAT5B mutations in CD4+ large granular lymphocyte leukemia. Details on this clone: Its target is not known.

Overall study results and limits: No patients shared main leukemic clonotypes, though about 25% appeared at low frequency elsewhere. The CD4+ versus CD8+ T-LGLL clonality difference may reflect limited sample size. CD4-sorted patient repertoires seemed more clonal than healthy CD4+ repertoires. Compared with healthy controls (2/35), patient top clones favored TRBV06 (8/27).

Sequencing was performed with immunoSEQ multiplex PCR; in TCRdb, only in-frame clones are kept and a portion is missing. The sample records roughly 40,000 clones, roughly 80% being singletons. The CDR3 is 17 amino acids. V shed 0 bases and J shed 5 bases, with 17 bases lying between them. In germline, CDR1 is GTSNPN, CDR2 SVGIG (reference sequence). This clonotype originated in a human donor in good health. The chain couples TRBV30 to TRBJ2-6; D might be TRBD1 (5 bases). Sequenced material: CD4+ T cells from blood buffy coats. CDR3 DNA: TGTGCCTGGAGTGTATCCCGGACAAATGTCTGGGCCAACGTCCTGACTTTC. Translation gives CAWSVSRTNVWANVLTF. Complete variable domain (other parts from reference TRBV30 and TRBJ2-6): SQTIHQWPATLVQPVGSPLSLECTVEGTSNPNLYWYRQAAGRGLQLLFYSVGIGQISSEVPQNLSASRPQDRQFILSSKKLLLSDSGFYLCAWSVSRTNVWANVLTFGAGSRLTVL.